A selection of T cell receptor beta chains follows, all from one sample in a study of shared clonotypes between healthy human individuals. Profiling relied on immunoSEQ multiplex PCR, and the TCRdb table lists in-frame clones only, not all of them. This table has about 2.4 million clones, approximately 93% appearing once. Sequences were obtained from naive CD4+ T cells from PBMCs. These receptors were obtained from a man between 18 and 35 years old in good health. Some clones in this sample may be carry-over from other donors' samples. CDR3s include the opening cysteine and the closing phenylalanine or tryptophan. The order of the fields is J gene, V gene, D gene, clone size, CDR3 protein, CDR3 DNA. D genes are given only for firm matches. Size is stated for part of the rows, as once, few or many counts, or as a class when the clone is expanded.

>TRBJ2-1|TRBV18|TRBD2|NA
CASSPGGLAGMEQFF
TGTGCCAGCTCACCAGGGGGGCTAGCGGGAATGGAGCAGTTCTTC
>TRBJ2-7|TRBV12-5|NA|NA
CASQHPNSYEQYF
TGTGCTAGTCAGCACCCTAACTCCTACGAGCAGTACTTC
>TRBJ2-3|TRBV5-1|NA|NA
CASTYRYPSTDTQYF
TGCGCCAGCACTTACAGGTACCCTAGCACAGATACGCAGTATTTT
>TRBJ2-2|TRBV5-1|TRBD1|NA
CASSLGQGDTGELFF
TGCGCCAGCAGCTTGGGCCAGGGGGACACCGGGGAGCTGTTTTTT
>TRBJ2-3|TRBV5-1|TRBD2|NA
CASTSGTSTDTQYF
TGCGCCAGCACTAGCGGAACGAGCACAGATACGCAGTATTTT
>TRBJ1-6|TRBV28|NA|NA
CASQTGPALHF
TGTGCCAGTCAGACAGGCCCGGCCCTCCACTTT
>TRBJ2-1|TRBV15|NA|NA
CATSRDGAGTYNEQFF
TGTGCCACCAGCAGAGATGGGGCGGGAACCTACAATGAGCAGTTCTTC
>TRBJ2-2|TRBV11-2|TRBD2|NA
CASSLVLAGRTGELFF
TGTGCCAGCAGCTTAGTTCTAGCGGGTCGCACCGGGGAGCTGTTTTTT
>TRBJ1-1|TRBV5-1|NA|NA
CASSLGRAMNTEAFF
TGCGCCAGCAGCTTGGGCAGGGCCATGAACACTGAAGCTTTCTTT
>TRBJ2-7|TRBV7-9|NA|once
CASSIQQGAYEQYF
TGTGCCAGCTCAATCCAACAGGGCGCCTACGAGCAGTACTTC
>TRBJ2-7|TRBV4-2|TRBD2|NA
CASSQILRGLVPGEQYF
TGTGCCAGCAGCCAGATCCTTAGGGGACTAGTTCCTGGAGAGCAGTACTTC
>TRBJ2-1|TRBV28|TRBD2|NA
CASSSPGLAGYEQFF
TGTGCCAGCAGTTCCCCGGGACTAGCGGGTTACGAGCAGTTCTTC
>TRBJ1-1|TRBV14|TRBD1|NA
CASSRRGDTEAFF
TGTGCCAGCAGTCGCAGGGGGGACACTGAAGCTTTCTTT
>TRBJ2-3|TRBV7-9|TRBD1|NA
CASGRDREYF
TGTGCCAGCGGCCGGGACAGGGAGTATTTT